This TCR beta chain is from a study of T cells in Graves' hyperthyroidism and ophthalmopathy. The investigators amplified TCR beta CDR3 regions from RNA transcripts. In the first-round RT-PCR of the TCR CDR3, the HTBI primer set was used. TCRdb processed the multiplex PCR reads anew with MiXCR; each CDR3 protein has one entry. The sample has about 620,000 distinct CDR3 sequences, 15% to 20% seen once. Germline trimming cut 6 bases from V and 8 bases from J; bases unmatched to any gene: 11. This CDR3 has 15 residues. The germline gives CDR1 LGHDT, CDR2 YNNKEL (reference sequence). This clonotype was seen many times.

The sequenced material came from blood. This receptor was taken from a woman in her 30s with Graves' hyperthyroidism. The V gene is TRBV3-1, the J gene TRBJ2-1; 9 nucleotides align to TRBD2. CDR3 in amino acids: CASRKSLAGIDEQFF. The DNA for the CDR3 is TGTGCCAGCAGAAAGTCCCTAGCGGGAATCGATGAGCAGTTCTTC.